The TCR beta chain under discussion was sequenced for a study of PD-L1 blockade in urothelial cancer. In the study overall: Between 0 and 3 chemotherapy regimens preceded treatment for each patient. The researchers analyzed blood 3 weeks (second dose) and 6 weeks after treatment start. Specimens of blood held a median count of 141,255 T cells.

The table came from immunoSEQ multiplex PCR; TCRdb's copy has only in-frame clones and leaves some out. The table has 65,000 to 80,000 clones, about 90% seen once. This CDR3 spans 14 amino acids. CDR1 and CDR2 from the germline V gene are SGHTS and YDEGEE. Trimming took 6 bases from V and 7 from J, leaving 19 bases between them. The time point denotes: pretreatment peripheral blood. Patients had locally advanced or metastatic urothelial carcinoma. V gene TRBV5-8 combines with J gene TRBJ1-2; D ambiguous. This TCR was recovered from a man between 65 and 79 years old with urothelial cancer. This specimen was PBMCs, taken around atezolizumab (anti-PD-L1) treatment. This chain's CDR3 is CASTPRAGSSGYTF. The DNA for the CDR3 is TGTGCCAGCACCCCCCGGGCGGGGTCTTCTGGCTACACCTTC. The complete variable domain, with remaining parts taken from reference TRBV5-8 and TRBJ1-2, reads EAGVTQSPTHLIKTRGQQATLRCSPISGHTSVYWYQQALGLGLQFLLWYDEGEERNRGNFPPRFSGRQFPNYSSELNVNALELEDSALYLCASTPRAGSSGYTFGSGTRLTVV.